This TCR beta chain was captured by sequencing in a study of somatic mutations in cytotoxic T cells in rheumatoid arthritis. Across the study: The authors flow-sorted some V beta antibody-stained T-cell populations at nearly 100% purity, including V beta1+ cells that they sequenced for TCRB.

V was cut by 5 bases and J by 4 bases, with 12 bases left in between. In germline, CDR1 is SGHDT, CDR2 YYEEEE. The CDR3 length is 13 residues. This clone is a singleton in its sample. Sequenced by immunoSEQ multiplex PCR; TCRdb stores in-frame clones only, minus some. The data contain some 25,000 clones, roughly four fifths of them singletons. The chain couples TRBV5-6 to TRBJ1-1; D is undetermined. This receptor was taken from a woman aged 18-35 years in good health. The specimen was CD8+ T cells sorted from blood. The CDR3 nucleotides read TGTGCCAGCAGGGACCGAGGGAGCACTGAAGCTTTCTTT. Translating it yields CASRDRGSTEAFF.